Presented here are 19 T cell receptor beta chains from one specimen sequenced in a study of T-cell reconstitution after alpha-beta-depleted transplantation in children (dated by TCRdb to the mid-2010s). The protocol used for the library was PCR. The instrument was an Illumina HiSeq 2500. TCR libraries were prepared with molecular barcoding, using unique molecular identifiers to normalize TCRbeta repertoire quantification. The raw public reads went through TCRdb reprocessing: fastp at Q25, MiXCR clone calling, in-frame beta chains kept. Identical CDR3 proteins give one entry, which carries the most common genes and DNA. The sample records 450,000 to 500,000 distinct CDR3 sequences, around an eighth of which are singletons. The ten top clones hold approximately 5.4% of the sample. This sample comprised PBMCs from the stem cell graft donor, obtained from the stem cell graft. The source of these receptors is a human donor who donated a stem cell graft to a child with combined immunodeficiency.

This clonotype was counted only a few times. The genes are TRBV6-5 and TRBJ2-1, with 8 bases fitting TRBD2. The CDR3 consists of 17 residues. The J segment lost 0 bases and the V segment lost 2 bases, leaving 6 bases of the junction unmatched. Per the germline V gene, CDR1 is MNHEY and CDR2 is SVGAGI. CDR3 sequence reads: CASSYGRGAPSYNEQFF. DNA of the CDR3: TGTGCCAGCAGTTACGGGCGGGGGGCCCCCTCCTACAATGAGCAGTTCTTC.

J is TRBJ2-7 and V is TRBV30; no clear D. CDR1 is GTSNPN, CDR2 SVGIG, per germline (reference sequence). V was shortened by 0 bases and J by 0 bases, with 6 bases between the two germline ends. The CDR3 is 13 amino acids. This CDR3 is CAWSVPGSYEQYF. Here the CDR3 DNA reads TGTGCCTGGAGTGTACCCGGCTCCTACGAGCAGTACTTC.

This clonotype was seen more than once but under ten times. The chain carries TRBV27 and TRBJ2-7; 8 nucleotides match TRBD1. Per germline, CDR1 MNHEY and CDR2 SMNVEV (reference sequence). Trimming removed 6 bases from V and 2 bases from J; junction bases left unmatched: 3. CDR3 length: 13 amino acids. DNA for the CDR3: TGTGCCAGCAGCGGACAGGGTCCCTACGAGCAGTACTTC. This codes for CASSGQGPYEQYF.

The chain carries TRBV24-1 and TRBJ2-3; tentative D call: TRBD2 (6 bases). Trimming cost V 6 bases and J 0 bases, with 15 bases left between them. Germline lookup yields CDR1 KGHDR and CDR2 SFDVKD. The CDR3 totals 16 residues. CDR3: CATSRGRGFSTDTQYF. CDR3 sequence (DNA): TGTGCCACCAGTAGGGGACGGGGGTTCAGCACAGATACGCAGTATTTT.

V gene TRBV12-3 or TRBV12-4 combines with J gene TRBJ2-1, with 8 bases aligning to TRBD2. CDR3 length equals 14 residues. V dropped 6 bases and J dropped 9; count of bases not matched to a gene: 10. Written as DNA, the CDR3 is TGTGCCAGCAGCCGATCGGGGGGGCCCGGTGAGCAGTTCTTC. This translates into CASSRSGGPGEQFF.

A few counts support this clonotype. The gene calls are TRBV7-3 and TRBJ2-1, with D possibly matching TRBD1 (6 bases). This CDR3 is 15 amino acids long. V was shortened by 5 bases and J by 5 bases, with 16 bases between the two germline ends. Germline values: CDR1 SGHTA, CDR2 FQGTGA. DNA for the CDR3: TGTGCCAGCAGCGCCCAGGGGCGTCTAAACAATGAGCAGTTCTTC. This translates into CASSAQGRLNNEQFF.

There are many counts of this clonotype. This rearrangement joins TRBV5-1 to TRBJ2-5; D call uncertain. The CDR3 consists of 14 residues. V was shortened by 0 bases and J by 3 bases, with 9 bases between the two germline ends. Germline CDR1 and CDR2: SGHRS and YFSETQ. CDR3 in DNA: TGCGCCAGCAGCTTGGGGCAGGTCAAAGAGACCCAGTACTTC. Protein sequence: CASSLGQVKETQYF.

This clonotype appeared a few times. The chain has TRBV12-3 or TRBV12-4 and TRBJ1-5; the D is unclear. V was cut by 6 bases and J by 6 bases, with 15 bases left in between. The CDR3 spans 14 residues. CDR3 in DNA: TGTGCCAGCAGCCCACGGGAGGAGATTCAGCCCCAGCATTTT. Translation gives CASSPREEIQPQHF.

The chain's CDR3 is CASSQGGTANTGELFF. Written as DNA, the CDR3 is TGCGCCAGCAGCCAAGGGGGGACAGCGAACACCGGGGAGCTGTTTTTT. The genes are TRBV4-3 and TRBJ2-2; 7 nucleotides agree with TRBD1. Trimming removed 1 base from V and 0 bases from J; junction bases left unmatched: 2. From germline, CDR1 is LGHNA and CDR2 YSLEER. The length of the CDR3 is 16 residues.

The gene calls are TRBV6-5 and TRBJ2-7; 8 nucleotides match TRBD1. V shed 9 bases and J 6 bases; nucleotides not matched to a gene: 4. Per the germline V gene, CDR1 is MNHEY and CDR2 is SVGAGI. This CDR3 has 11 amino acids. The CDR3 nucleotides read TGTGCCAGTCATACAGGGGGCGAGCAGTACTTC. It encodes CASHTGGEQYF.

The J gene is TRBJ2-1, the V gene TRBV28; 7 nucleotides line up with TRBD2. This CDR3 region has 15 residues. Germline values: CDR1 MDHEN, CDR2 SYDVKM. V was pared by 2 bases and J by 5 bases, with 6 bases of the junction left unmatched. Here the CDR3 DNA reads TGTGCCAGCAGTTTAAGGCGGGGGAGTCACAATGAGCAGTTCTTC. Translated: CASSLRRGSHNEQFF. Full variable domain (outside the CDR3, taken from reference TRBV28 and TRBJ2-1): DVKVTQSSRYLVKRTGEKVFLECVQDMDHENMFWYRQDPGLGLRLIYFSYDVKMKEKGDIPEGYSVSREKKERFSLILESASTNQTSMYLCASSLRRGSHNEQFFGPGTRLTVL.

In this sample, this clonotype turned up many times. CDR3 sequence (DNA): TGCGCCAGCAGCCAGGACTCCTCGCTACACTACGAGCAGTACTTC. Amino acid sequence: CASSQDSSLHYEQYF. The chain carries TRBV4-3 and TRBJ2-7; maybe TRBD2 (5 bases). V lost 3 bases, J lost 3 bases, and 15 bases lay in between. Germline CDR1 LGHNA, CDR2 YSLEER. The CDR3 consists of 15 residues.

This clonotype has a handful of counts. The chain employs TRBV4-2 and TRBJ2-1, with 8 bases matching TRBD1. The CDR3 spans 15 residues. Looked up from germline, CDR1 is LGHNA and CDR2 is YNFKEQ. The V and J ends lost 4 bases and 7 bases, in that order; junction bases with no gene match: 9. The CDR3 DNA is TGTGCCAGCAGCCCAACCGGGACAGGTTCTAATGAGCAGTTCTTC. This codes for CASSPTGTGSNEQFF.

This CDR3 is CATSRGSGNTIYF. The CDR3 DNA sequence: TGTGCCACCTCCCGAGGATCCGGAAACACCATATATTTT. V and J are TRBV24-1 and TRBJ1-3, with no clear D. The V gene lost 9 bases and the J gene lost 4 bases, with 12 bases spanning the gap. CDR1 is KGHDR and CDR2 is SFDVKD in the germline V gene. The CDR3 spans 13 residues.

V is TRBV10-2 and J is TRBJ2-7, with D perhaps matching TRBD2 (6 bases). Germline CDR1 WSHSY, CDR2 SAAADI. Deletions cut 7 bases from V and 4 bases from J, with 11 bases between. The CDR3 is 12 amino acids. The CDR3 spells CASMAGPYEQYF. CDR3 nucleotide sequence: TGCGCCAGCATGGCGGGGCCATACGAGCAGTACTTC.

Comment on this clonotype: A much larger clonotype is one base distant, so this may be a read error. The conserved final phenylalanine or tryptophan is absent from the CDR3, which likely points to a read error. V and J are TRBV9 and TRBJ2-7; 11 bases are a match to TRBD1. With V trimmed by 0 bases and J by 7 bases, 9 bases remained unmatched. CDR3 length: 16 amino acids. Germline CDR1 and CDR2: SGDLS and YYNGEE. The CDR3 sequence is CASSVEGGTGGREQYY. CDR3 nucleotides: TGTGCCAGCAGCGTAGAAGGGGGGACAGGGGGTCGGGAGCAGTACTAC.

V is TRBV5-1 and J is TRBJ2-5; the match to TRBD1 covers 7 bases. CDR3 length: 14 residues. Germline-derived CDR1 and CDR2 are SGHRS and YFSETQ. The V and J ends lost 4 bases and 4 bases, in that order; junction bases with no gene match: 7. CDR3 loop: CASSPGSGGETQYF. The CDR3, as DNA: TGCGCCAGCAGCCCTGGGTCAGGGGGAGAGACCCAGTACTTC.

At least ten counts were recorded for this clonotype. The chain joins TRBV7-8 to TRBJ2-2, with a possible D match to TRBD2 (6 bases). V lost 1 base to trimming and J lost 1 base, with 7 bases between them. CDR1 and CDR2 (germline): SGHVS, FQNEAQ. This CDR3 is 15 amino acids long. CDR3 sequence: CASSLVSGNTGELFF. The CDR3 coding sequence is TGTGCCAGCAGCTTAGTTAGCGGGAACACCGGGGAGCTGTTTTTT. Drawing the rest from reference TRBV7-8 and TRBJ2-2, the complete variable domain is GAGVSQSPRYKVAKRGQDVALRCDPISGHVSLFWYQQALGQGPEFLTYFQNEAQLDKSGLPSDRFFAERPEGSVSTLKIQRTQQEDSAVYLCASSLVSGNTGELFFGEGSRLTVL.

This clonotype was observed a few times. The chain links TRBV10-3 to TRBJ1-5, with D tentatively TRBD1 (5 bases). The CDR3 sequence is 13 residues long. Germline lookup yields CDR1 ENHRY and CDR2 SYGVKD. V lost 10 bases and J 6 bases, leaving 16 bases between the germline ends. The CDR3 loop reads CATAQGLSQPQHF. The CDR3 DNA sequence: TGTGCCACGGCTCAGGGTTTGAGTCAGCCCCAGCATTTT.